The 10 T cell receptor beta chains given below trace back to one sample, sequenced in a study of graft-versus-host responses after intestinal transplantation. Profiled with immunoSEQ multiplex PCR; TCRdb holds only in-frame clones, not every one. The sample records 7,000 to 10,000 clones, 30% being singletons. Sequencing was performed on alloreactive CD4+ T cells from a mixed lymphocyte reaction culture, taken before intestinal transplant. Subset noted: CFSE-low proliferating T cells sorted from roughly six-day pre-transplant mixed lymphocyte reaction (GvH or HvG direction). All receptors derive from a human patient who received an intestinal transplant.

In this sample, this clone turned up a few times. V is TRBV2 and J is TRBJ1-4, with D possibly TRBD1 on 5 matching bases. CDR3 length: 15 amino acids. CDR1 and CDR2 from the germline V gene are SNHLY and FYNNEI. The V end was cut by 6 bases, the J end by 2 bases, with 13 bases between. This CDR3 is CASRTDRATNEKLFF. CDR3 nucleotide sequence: TGTGCCAGCAGGACAGATCGAGCGACTAATGAAAAACTGTTTTTT.

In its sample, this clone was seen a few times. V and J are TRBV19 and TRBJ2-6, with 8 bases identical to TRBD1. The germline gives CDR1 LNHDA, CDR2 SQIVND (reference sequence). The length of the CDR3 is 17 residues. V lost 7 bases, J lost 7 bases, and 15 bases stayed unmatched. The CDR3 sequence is CASTPRGLRAGANVLTF. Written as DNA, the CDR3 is TGTGCCAGTACCCCCAGGGGGCTACGGGCGGGAGCCAACGTCCTGACTTTC.

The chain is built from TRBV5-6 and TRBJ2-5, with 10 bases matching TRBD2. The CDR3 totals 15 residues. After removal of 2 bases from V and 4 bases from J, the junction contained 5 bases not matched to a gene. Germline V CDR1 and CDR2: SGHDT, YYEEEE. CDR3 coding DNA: TGTGCCAGCAGCTTAGCGGGGGGGGCTCGAGAGACCCAGTACTTC. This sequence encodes CASSLAGGARETQYF.

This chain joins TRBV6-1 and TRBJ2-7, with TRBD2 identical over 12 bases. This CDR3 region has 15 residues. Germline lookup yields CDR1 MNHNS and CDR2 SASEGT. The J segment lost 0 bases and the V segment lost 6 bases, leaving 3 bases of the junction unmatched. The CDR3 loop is CASSRTSGISYEQYF. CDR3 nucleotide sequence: TGTGCCAGCAGCCGGACTAGCGGGATCTCCTACGAGCAGTACTTC.

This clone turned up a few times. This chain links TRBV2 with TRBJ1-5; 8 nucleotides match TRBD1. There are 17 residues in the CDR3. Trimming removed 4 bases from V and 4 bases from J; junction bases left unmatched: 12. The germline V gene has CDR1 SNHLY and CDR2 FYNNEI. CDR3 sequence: CASSADRGFIRNQPQHF. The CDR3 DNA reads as TGTGCCAGCAGTGCAGACAGGGGTTTTATAAGGAATCAGCCCCAGCATTTT.

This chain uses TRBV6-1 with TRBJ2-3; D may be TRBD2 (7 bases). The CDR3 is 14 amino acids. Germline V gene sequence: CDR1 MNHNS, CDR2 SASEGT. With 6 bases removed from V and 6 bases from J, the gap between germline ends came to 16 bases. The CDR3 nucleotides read TGTGCCAGCAGGCTTCCGGGGGGCCGGGATACGCAGTATTTT. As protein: CASRLPGGRDTQYF.

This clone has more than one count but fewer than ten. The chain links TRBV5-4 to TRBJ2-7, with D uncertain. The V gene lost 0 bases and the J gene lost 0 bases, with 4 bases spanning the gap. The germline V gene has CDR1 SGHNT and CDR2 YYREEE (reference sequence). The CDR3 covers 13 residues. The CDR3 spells CASSLDFSYEQYF. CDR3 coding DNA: TGTGCCAGCAGCTTGGACTTCTCCTACGAGCAGTACTTC.

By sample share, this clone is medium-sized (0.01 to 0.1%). CDR3 sequence: CASSTPGTGDVKNIQYF. For the CDR3, the DNA is TGTGCCAGCAGCACTCCGGGGACAGGGGACGTCAAAAACATTCAGTACTTC. V gene TRBV7-9 combines with J gene TRBJ2-4; 10 bases are a match to TRBD1. Germline V lookup: CDR1 SEHNR, CDR2 FQNEAQ (reference sequence). The V gene end was trimmed by 5 bases and the J gene end by 3 bases; junction bases not matched to a gene: 10. This CDR3 has 17 residues.

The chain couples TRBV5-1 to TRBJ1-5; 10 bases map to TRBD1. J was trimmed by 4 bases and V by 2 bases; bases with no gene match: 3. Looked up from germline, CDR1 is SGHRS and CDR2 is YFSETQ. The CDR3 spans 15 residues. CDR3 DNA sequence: TGCGCCAGCAGCTTCGGGACAGGGGTAAATCAGCCCCAGCATTTT. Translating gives CASSFGTGVNQPQHF.

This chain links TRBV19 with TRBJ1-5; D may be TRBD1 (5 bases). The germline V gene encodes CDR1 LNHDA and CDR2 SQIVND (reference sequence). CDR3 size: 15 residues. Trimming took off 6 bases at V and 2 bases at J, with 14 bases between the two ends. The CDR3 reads CASRGGEFGNQPQHF. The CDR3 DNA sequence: TGTGCCAGTAGGGGGGGGGAATTCGGCAATCAGCCCCAGCATTTT.